There are a few counts of the clone carrying this TCR beta chain. Antigen: not known. This CDR3 is also generated by other DNA sequences in the sample. This specimen belongs to a study of CD8+ T cells in alopecia areata. General study findings and limits: While patients received tofacitinib, many expanded lesional clones remained present in scalp and blood.

Extraction and reverse transcription of RNA yielded cDNA as the sequencing template. Assay: immunoSEQ multiplex PCR; the TCRdb copy retains only in-frame clones and omits some. Among a few hundred thousand clones listed, roughly two fifths were seen once. Treatment meaning: oral pan-JAK inhibitor, 5-10 mg twice daily. This CDR3 has 15 residues. V lost 1 base and J lost 2, with 11 bases in between. Germline V CDR1 and CDR2: MGHDK, SYGVNS. Sequencing was performed on CD4+ T cells sorted from blood, taken at approximately week 34, from a patient treated with tofacitinib. The receptor's source is a human donor with alopecia areata. The chain couples TRBV25-1 to TRBJ1-2; unclear D gene. CDR3 nucleotides: TGTGCCAGCAGTGAATCTCCGGACGGGAACTATGGCTACACCTTC. Amino acids: CASSESPDGNYGYTF.